The clone carrying this T cell receptor (beta chain) was seen more than once but under ten times. Trimming shortened V by 6 bases and J by 3 bases, and 19 bases separated the two germline ends. The CDR3 extends over 16 amino acids. The sample originates from a study of technical replicates of blood from a few donors. Generated by immunoSEQ multiplex PCR, the TCRdb table keeps only in-frame clones and is missing some. The sample shows about 60,000 clones, approximately 86% of them seen only once. The chain carries TRBV5-3 and TRBJ1-5; the D gene is possibly TRBD1 (6 bases). TRBV5-3 is classed as an ORF, of uncertain function. Sequenced sample: PBMCs. The clonotype comes from a human donor in good health. Some clones in this sample may be carry-over from other donors' samples. The chain's CDR3 is CARTDGQTPINQPQHF. DNA of the CDR3: TGTGCCAGAACCGACGGACAGACCCCGATCAATCAGCCCCAGCATTTT.